What follows are 24 T cell receptor beta chains derived from one specimen sequenced in a study of T cell repertoires in cytomegalovirus infection. Each CDR3 protein gets one entry after TCRdb re-called the reads with MiXCR. Counted here are almost 500,000 distinct CDR3 sequences, about 11% occurring once; the ten biggest clones make up roughly a tenth. The sequenced material came from PBMCs. The source is a human donor in good health (CMV status not recorded). Some clones in this sample may be carry-over from other donors' samples.

This clonotype occurred many times. The chain recombines TRBV5-6 with TRBJ2-1, with 7 bases identical to TRBD2. V shed 4 bases, J shed 7 bases, and the junction held 8 bases outside the gene matches. CDR3 length: 14 amino acids. Germline V gene data show CDR1 as SGHDT and CDR2 as YYEEEE. The CDR3 sequence is CASSRSWRENEQFF. In DNA form, the CDR3 reads TGTGCCAGCAGCAGATCGTGGCGGGAGAATGAGCAGTTCTTC.

This clonotype was observed at least ten times. This sequence joins TRBV10-3 and TRBJ1-5; maybe TRBD1 (6 bases). This CDR3 has 13 amino acids. Trimming pared 5 bases from V and 4 bases from J, leaving 9 bases between. Per germline, CDR1 ENHRY and CDR2 SYGVKD. CDR3 residues: CAISSGQNQPQHF. CDR3 coding DNA: TGTGCCATCAGTTCGGGACAAAATCAGCCCCAGCATTTT.

This clonotype was detected only a few times. V and J are TRBV18 and TRBJ1-6; no definite D call. The CDR3 loop spans 13 amino acids. V was pared by 5 bases and J by 7 bases, with 9 bases between. CDR1 and CDR2 from the germline V gene are KGHSH and LQKENI. The CDR3, as DNA: TGTGCCAGCTCAGACCATGGGAATTCACCCCTCCACTTT. Translation gives CASSDHGNSPLHF.

Many counts were recorded for this clonotype. The rearrangement links TRBV5-4 to TRBJ2-3; TRBD2 agrees at 8 bases. The CDR3 runs to 14 residues. V lost 4 bases, J lost 6 bases, and 7 bases stayed unmatched. The germline CDR1 and CDR2 sequences are SGHNT and YYREEE (reference sequence). This CDR3 is CASSPAGGQDTQYF. The DNA for the CDR3 is TGTGCCAGCAGCCCCGCGGGGGGCCAGGATACGCAGTATTTT.

This clonotype has ten or more counts. This chain connects TRBV7-6 to TRBJ2-7; D may be TRBD1 (6 bases). The CDR3 runs to 16 residues. Trimming cost V 8 bases and J 6 bases, with 26 bases left between them. Germline V gives CDR1 SGHVS, CDR2 FNYEAQ. CDR3 DNA: TGTGCCAGCCAGGAAGGGGCAGGGGCCCTTCAGATCGAGCAGTACTTC. Its translation: CASQEGAGALQIEQYF.

Remarks on this clonotype: A much larger clonotype is one base distant, so this may be a read error. This chain connects TRBV20-1 to TRBJ2-7, with 12 bases identical to TRBD2. This CDR3 contains 14 residues. V dropped 5 bases and J dropped 4; count of bases not matched to a gene: 6. Germline V gene lookup returns CDR1 DFQATT and CDR2 SNEGSKA (reference sequence). DNA of the CDR3: TGCAGTGCTGGAACTAGCGGGAGGAGGTACGAGCAGTACTTC. It specifies CSAGTSGRRYEQYF.

At least ten counts were recorded for this clonotype. The genes are TRBV11-3 and TRBJ2-3; D unclear. Germline V gene lookup returns CDR1 SGHNT and CDR2 YENEEA. Between the trimmed V and J ends, which lost 0 bases and 0 bases, there was a span of 4 bases. CDR3 length: 14 residues. CDR3 DNA: TGTGCCAGCAGCTTAGAAGGAAGCACAGATACGCAGTATTTT. It translates to CASSLEGSTDTQYF.

The chain has TRBV20-1 and TRBJ1-5; 9 positions agree with TRBD1. Germline assignment: CDR1 DFQATT and CDR2 SNEGSKA (reference sequence). The CDR3 consists of 15 residues. V lost 5 bases and J lost 6; bases outside the gene matches: 11. The CDR3 region is CSASEGTGRGQPQHF. The CDR3 DNA is TGCAGTGCTTCAGAGGGGACAGGGCGAGGTCAGCCCCAGCATTTT.

This clonotype was seen ten or more times. The chain joins TRBV6-1 to TRBJ2-7; tentative D call: TRBD2 (7 bases). V lost 10 bases, J lost 2 bases, and 15 bases lay in between. CDR1 and CDR2 from the germline V gene are MNHNS and SASEGT. The CDR3 runs 13 residues. In DNA, the CDR3 is TGTGCCATCCGGGAGGACAGACCCTACGAGCAGTACTTC. Its translation is CAIREDRPYEQYF.

This clonotype was detected many times. This chain joins TRBV6-1 and TRBJ1-2, with 7 bases identical to TRBD1. The ends lost 0 bases at V and 8 bases at J; junction bases unmatched: 3. Germline CDR1 MNHNS, CDR2 SASEGT. This CDR3 is 13 amino acids long. CDR3 loop: CASSEADRRGYTF. DNA for the CDR3: TGTGCCAGCAGTGAAGCGGACAGGCGAGGCTACACCTTC.

The sample holds many counts of this clonotype. The chain combines TRBV19 with TRBJ1-1; the D is unclear. With 4 bases removed from V and 3 bases from J, the gap between germline ends came to 12 bases. The V gene's germline CDR1 is LNHDA and CDR2 SQIVND (reference sequence). The length of the CDR3 is 14 residues. DNA of the CDR3: TGTGCCAGTAGTACCCTCACAGCCTACACTGAAGCTTTCTTT. Its protein product is CASSTLTAYTEAFF.

This clonotype was recorded at least ten times. The V call is TRBV28, the J call TRBJ2-7, with D possibly TRBD2 on 6 matching bases. Trimming shortened V by 5 bases and J by 2 bases, and 13 bases separated the two germline ends. Germline V gene sequence: CDR1 MDHEN, CDR2 SYDVKM. This CDR3 region has 14 residues. DNA for the CDR3: TGTGCCAGCAGTCCCGGGACTCTTACCTACGAGCAGTACTTC. It encodes CASSPGTLTYEQYF.

This clonotype was observed a few times. The J gene is TRBJ2-5, the V gene TRBV4-1, with 9 bases matching TRBD2. The V segment lost 3 bases and the J segment 5 bases; nucleotides outside the gene matches: 4. From germline, CDR1 is MGHRA and CDR2 YSYEKL. The CDR3 runs to 14 residues. CDR3 protein: CASSHSGRDETQYF. The DNA of the CDR3 is TGCGCCAGCAGCCATAGCGGGAGAGATGAGACCCAGTACTTC.

This clonotype was seen many times. The chain recombines TRBV6-5 with TRBJ2-7; TRBD2 is a possible D gene (6 bases). Between the trimmed V and J ends, which lost 0 bases and 0 bases, there was a span of 18 bases. This CDR3 region has 18 residues. Germline V gene data show CDR1 as MNHEY and CDR2 as SVGAGI. Written as DNA, the CDR3 is TGTGCCAGCAGTTACTCGCGGCCACGGCGGGGAAGCTCCTACGAGCAGTACTTC. Translated, it gives CASSYSRPRRGSSYEQYF.

Many counts were recorded for this clonotype. The chain couples TRBV7-9 to TRBJ2-7, with D tentatively TRBD2 (5 bases). The CDR3 runs 17 residues. Germline assignment: CDR1 SEHNR and CDR2 FQNEAQ (reference sequence). Trimming took 4 bases from V and 0 from J, leaving 19 bases between them. Written as DNA, the CDR3 is TGTGCCAGCAGCTCCTCCGCGGGCAGTTCAACCTCCTACGAGCAGTACTTC. It yields the protein CASSSSAGSSTSYEQYF.

The chain has TRBV7-9 and TRBJ2-5; 7 bases map to TRBD1. The CDR3 consists of 16 residues. V was clipped by 5 bases and J by 1 base; unmatched bases: 10. Germline assignment: CDR1 SEHNR and CDR2 FQNEAQ (reference sequence). The CDR3 region has the DNA TGTGCCAGCAGCCCACGGACAGGAGTACTCCAAGAGACCCAGTACTTC. Translated, it gives CASSPRTGVLQETQYF. The complete variable domain, with remaining parts taken from reference TRBV7-9 and TRBJ2-5, reads DTGVSQNPRHKITKRGQNVTFRCDPISEHNRLYWYRQTLGQGPEFLTYFQNEAQLEKSRLLSDRFSAERPKGSFSTLEIQRTEQGDSAMYLCASSPRTGVLQETQYFGPGTRLLVL.

The chain employs TRBV5-4 and TRBJ2-3, with 11 bases aligning to TRBD2. The CDR3 totals 16 residues. CDR1 and CDR2 (germline): SGHNT, YYREEE (reference sequence). Trimming cost V 3 bases and J 2 bases; bases outside gene matches: 5. The CDR3 protein is CASSSRTSGYTDTQYF. In DNA form, the CDR3 reads TGTGCCAGCAGCTCGCGGACTAGCGGGTACACAGATACGCAGTATTTT.

The chain uses TRBV20-1 and TRBJ2-7; TRBD1 agrees at 9 bases. Germline CDR1 is DFQATT and CDR2 is SNEGSKA (reference sequence). This CDR3 region has 16 residues. V shed 3 bases and J 2 bases; nucleotides not matched to a gene: 11. As DNA, the CDR3 is TGCAGTGCTAGGGGGACAGGGTCCACGTCAACCTACGAGCAGTACTTC. This translates into CSARGTGSTSTYEQYF.

This clonotype was counted many times. The chain combines TRBV12-3 or TRBV12-4 with TRBJ2-5, with TRBD1 as a possible D gene (6 bases). The germline V and J ends were trimmed by 11 bases and 1 base, with 23 bases remaining between them. This CDR3 has 16 residues. The CDR3 sequence: CASQGALSYIQETQYF. The CDR3 DNA reads TGTGCCTCACAGGGAGCCCTTTCCTATATCCAAGAGACCCAGTACTTC.

This clonotype was seen at least ten times. The V call is TRBV7-8, the J call TRBJ2-7; perhaps D is TRBD1 or TRBD2 (5 bases each). The CDR3 length is 12 residues. V lost 4 bases and J lost 6, with 10 bases in between. The germline gives CDR1 SGHVS, CDR2 FQNEAQ. In DNA, the CDR3 is TGTGCCAGCAGCTCTTCGGGGCTCGAGCAGTACTTC. Its translation: CASSSSGLEQYF.

The chain is built from TRBV9 and TRBJ2-3; TRBD1 agrees at 10 bases. The CDR3 covers 18 residues. CDR1 SGDLS and CDR2 YYNGEE come from the germline V gene. After removal of 4 bases from V and 2 bases from J, the junction contained 13 bases not matched to a gene. This CDR3 is CASSLNWDRGLPTDTQYF. CDR3 in DNA: TGTGCCAGCAGCCTAAACTGGGACAGGGGACTCCCCACAGATACGCAGTATTTT.

This clonotype was counted at least ten times. The genes are TRBV7-8 and TRBJ1-2; 9 bases are shared with TRBD1. Losses at the gene ends were 5 bases for V and 5 bases for J; bases not matched to a gene: 12. Germline lookup yields CDR1 SGHVS and CDR2 FQNEAQ. CDR3 length: 16 residues. This chain's CDR3 is CASSPKSTGGRYGYTF. In DNA form, the CDR3 reads TGTGCCAGCAGCCCCAAATCGACAGGGGGTCGTTATGGCTACACCTTC.

This clonotype came up a few times. V gene TRBV19 combines with J gene TRBJ1-2; D is ambiguous. The length of the CDR3 is 15 residues. Germline CDR1 LNHDA, CDR2 SQIVND (reference sequence). V gave up 5 bases and J gave up 0 bases, with 13 bases separating them. The CDR3 DNA sequence: TGTGCCAGTAGTCAACACTTCCAAGCTAACTATGGCTACACCTTC. It translates to CASSQHFQANYGYTF.

This clonotype was seen ten or more times. The chain has TRBV11-2 and TRBJ2-2; 9 bases are a match to TRBD1. Germline V CDR1 and CDR2: SGHAT, FQNNGV. The CDR3 is made up of 17 amino acids. With 1 base clipped from V and 7 bases from J, the junction kept 10 bases outside the gene matches. The CDR3 loop is CASSLVGTGMGYGELFF. The CDR3 DNA follows: TGTGCCAGCAGCTTAGTAGGGACAGGGATGGGGTACGGGGAGCTGTTTTTT.